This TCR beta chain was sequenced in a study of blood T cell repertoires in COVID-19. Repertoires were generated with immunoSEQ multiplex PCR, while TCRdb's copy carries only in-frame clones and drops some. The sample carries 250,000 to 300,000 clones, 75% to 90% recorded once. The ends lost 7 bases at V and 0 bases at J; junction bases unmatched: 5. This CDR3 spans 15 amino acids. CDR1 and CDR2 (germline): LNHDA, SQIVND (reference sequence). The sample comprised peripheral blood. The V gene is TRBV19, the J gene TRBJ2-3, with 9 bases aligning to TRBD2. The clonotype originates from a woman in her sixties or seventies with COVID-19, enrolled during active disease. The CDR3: CASKLAGASTDTQYF. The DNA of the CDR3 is TGTGCCAGTAAGTTAGCGGGAGCTAGCACAGATACGCAGTATTTT. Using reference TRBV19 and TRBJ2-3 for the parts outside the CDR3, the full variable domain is DGGITQSPKYLFRKEGQNVTLSCEQNLNHDAMYWYRQDPGQGLRLIYYSQIVNDFQKGDIAEGYSVSREKKESFPLTVTSAQKNPTAFYLCASKLAGASTDTQYFGPGTRLTVL.